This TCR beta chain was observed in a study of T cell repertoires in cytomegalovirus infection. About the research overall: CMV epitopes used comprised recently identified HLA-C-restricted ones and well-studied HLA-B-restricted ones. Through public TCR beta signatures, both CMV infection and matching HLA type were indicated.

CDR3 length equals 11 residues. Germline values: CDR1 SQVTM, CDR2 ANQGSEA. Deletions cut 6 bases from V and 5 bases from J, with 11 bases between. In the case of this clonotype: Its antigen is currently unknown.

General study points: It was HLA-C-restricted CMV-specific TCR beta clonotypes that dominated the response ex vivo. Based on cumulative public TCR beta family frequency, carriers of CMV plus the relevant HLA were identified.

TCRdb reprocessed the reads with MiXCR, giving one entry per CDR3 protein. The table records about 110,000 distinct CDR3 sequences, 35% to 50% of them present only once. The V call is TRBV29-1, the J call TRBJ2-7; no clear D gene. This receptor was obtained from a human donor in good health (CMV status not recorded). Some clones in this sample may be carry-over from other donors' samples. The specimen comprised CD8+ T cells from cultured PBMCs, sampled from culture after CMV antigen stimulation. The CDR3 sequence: CSVVEENEQYF. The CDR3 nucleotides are TGCAGCGTCGTAGAGGAGAACGAGCAGTACTTC.